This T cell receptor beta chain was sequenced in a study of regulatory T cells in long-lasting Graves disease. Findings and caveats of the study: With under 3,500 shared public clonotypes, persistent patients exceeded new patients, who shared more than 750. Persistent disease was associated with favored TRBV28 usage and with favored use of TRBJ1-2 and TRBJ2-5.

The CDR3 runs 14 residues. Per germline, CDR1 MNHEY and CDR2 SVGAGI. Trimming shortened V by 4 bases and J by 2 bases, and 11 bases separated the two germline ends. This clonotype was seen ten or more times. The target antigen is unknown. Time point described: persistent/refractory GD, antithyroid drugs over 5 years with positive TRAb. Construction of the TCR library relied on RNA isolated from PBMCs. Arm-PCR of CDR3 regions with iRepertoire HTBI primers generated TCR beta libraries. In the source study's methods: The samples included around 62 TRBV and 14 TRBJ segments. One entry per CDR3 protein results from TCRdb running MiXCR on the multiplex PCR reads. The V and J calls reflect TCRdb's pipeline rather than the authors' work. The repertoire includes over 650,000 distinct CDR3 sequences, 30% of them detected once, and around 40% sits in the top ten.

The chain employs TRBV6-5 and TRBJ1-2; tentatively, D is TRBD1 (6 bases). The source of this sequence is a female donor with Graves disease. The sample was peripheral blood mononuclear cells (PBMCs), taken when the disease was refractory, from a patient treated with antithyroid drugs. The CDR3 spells CASSSQTGNYGYTF. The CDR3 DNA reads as TGTGCCAGCAGTTCGCAAACAGGGAACTATGGCTACACCTTC.